Listed below are T cell receptor beta chains from one sample, sequenced in a study of response to subunit inactivated influenza vaccine. TCRdb reanalysed the RT-PCR reads using MiXCR and keeps one entry per CDR3 protein. The data show a few hundred thousand distinct CDR3 sequences, around a fifth seen once. The starting material was PBMCs from blood, obtained approximately 20 months after vaccination. Receptor source: a man between 50 and 75 years old who received an inactivated influenza vaccine. CDR3s include the opening cysteine and the closing phenylalanine or tryptophan. A D gene is named only where the DNA matches it firmly. Clone sizes are given selectively: once, few, many, or a class where the clone is expanded.

d_call	clone_size	v_call	j_call	cdr3_nt	cdr3_aa
.	.	TRBV20-1	TRBJ1-5	TGCAGTGCTAGAGTGCGGGGGGTTTCGAGCAATCAGCCCCAGCATTTT	CSARVRGVSSNQPQHF
.	.	TRBV12-3/TRBV12-4	TRBJ2-2	TGTGCCACCCGGGCTGGCGGAAACACCGGGGAGCTGTTTTTT	CATRAGGNTGELFF
TRBD1	few	TRBV6-5	TRBJ2-3	TGTGCCAGCAGTTATCGACAGGGGGCTAGCACAGATACGCAGTATTTT	CASSYRQGASTDTQYF
TRBD1	few	TRBV12-3/TRBV12-4	TRBJ2-1	TGTGCCAGCAGACCGGGACAGGGGTACAATGAGCAGTTCTTC	CASRPGQGYNEQFF
TRBD1	.	TRBV28	TRBJ2-2	TGTGCCAGCAGTTTAGGGACAGTCGCGAACACCGGGGAGCTGTTTTTT	CASSLGTVANTGELFF
.	.	TRBV5-1	TRBJ2-2	TGCGCCAGCAGCCTAACAGGGAGAAACACCGGGGAGCTGTTTTTT	CASSLTGRNTGELFF
.	.	TRBV3-1	TRBJ1-1	TGTGCCGCGGGGGGGCTGAACACTGAAGCTTTCTTT	CAAGGLNTEAFF
TRBD2	few	TRBV7-9	TRBJ2-1	TGTGCCAGCAGCTTGAGTCGCGGGAGAAGTTGGAATGAGCAGTTCTTC	CASSLSRGRSWNEQFF
.	many	TRBV4-3	TRBJ1-1	TGCGCCAGCAGCCAAGATACCGGGGGCCGGACCACTGAAGCTTTCTTT	CASSQDTGGRTTEAFF
.	few	TRBV10-3	TRBJ1-2	TGTGCCATCAGTGAGAAAGGAGAGGGGGTGCCCTATGGCTACACCTTC	CAISEKGEGVPYGYTF
TRBD1	.	TRBV9	TRBJ2-1	TGTGCCAGCAGCGGTGGACAGGCCCGCAATGAGCAGTTCTTC	CASSGGQARNEQFF
TRBD1	.	TRBV12-3/TRBV12-4	TRBJ1-3	TGTGCCAGCAGCGACAGGGGGCGAGGAAACACCATATATTTT	CASSDRGRGNTIYF
.	.	TRBV19	TRBJ1-5	TGTGCCAGTAATGAAGACAGGACGAGCAATCAGCCCCAGCATTTT	CASNEDRTSNQPQHF
.	few	TRBV6-1	TRBJ2-2	TGTGCCAGCATAGGGCACGGAGGAGCCGGGGAGCTGTTTTTT	CASIGHGGAGELFF
.	many	TRBV11-2	TRBJ2-7	TGTGCCAGCAGTACAGGACCAGGGGCAAGCTACGAGCAGTACTTC	CASSTGPGASYEQYF
TRBD1	.	TRBV15	TRBJ2-7	TGTGCCACCAGCAGAGACCCGACAGGGGTCGGCTACGAGCAGTACTTC	CATSRDPTGVGYEQYF
TRBD1	.	TRBV7-9	TRBJ2-7	TGTGCCAGCAGCCCTAGCAGGACAGGTCACTTCGAGCAGTACTTC	CASSPSRTGHFEQYF
.	.	TRBV10-3	TRBJ1-5	TGTGCCATCAGTGAGATGCTAAATCAGCCCCAGCATTTT	CAISEMLNQPQHF
TRBD2	.	TRBV20-1	TRBJ2-7	TGCAGTGCTTCAGGGACTAGCGGGAGTTCCTACGAGCAGTACTTC	CSASGTSGSSYEQYF
TRBD2	.	TRBV20-1	TRBJ2-7	TGCAGTGCTAGAGATAGTGGGGGGGGCGAGCAGTACTTC	CSARDSGGGEQYF
.	.	TRBV23-1	TRBJ2-3	TGCGCCAGCAGTCAATCTCCGGGTCCTAGCACAGATACGCAGTATTTT	CASSQSPGPSTDTQYF
.	.	TRBV14	TRBJ2-7	TGTGCCAGCAGCCGAGAACTTGGACAGTCCTACGAGCAGTACTTC	CASSRELGQSYEQYF
.	few	TRBV12-3/TRBV12-4	TRBJ2-5	TGTGCCAGCAGGTGGGGGGGCGCGGAGACCCAGTACTTC	CASRWGGAETQYF
.	few	TRBV19	TRBJ1-2	TGTGCCAGTGGTAGTCACTATGGCTACACCTTC	CASGSHYGYTF
.	.	TRBV10-3	TRBJ2-3	TGTGCCATCAGTCCGACAGGGAGGATAGCAGATACGCAGTATTTT	CAISPTGRIADTQYF
.	few	TRBV5-1	TRBJ1-2	TGCGCCAGCTCAGAGGGGGGGCAAAGCTATGGCTACACCTTC	CASSEGGQSYGYTF
.	.	TRBV19	TRBJ2-4	TGTGCCAGTAGTTCCCGGGTCAGTAAAAACATTCAGTACTTC	CASSSRVSKNIQYF
.	.	TRBV20-1	TRBJ1-4	TGCAGTGCTAGGGAGAGGGGGAATGAAAAACTGTTTTTT	CSARERGNEKLFF
TRBD1	.	TRBV6-1	TRBJ1-5	TGTGCCAGCACACGGGACAGGGTCAATCAGCCCCAGCATTTT	CASTRDRVNQPQHF
.	.	TRBV7-6	TRBJ2-2	TGTGCCAGCAGCTCCACGCGGACAGAGAACACCGGGGAGCTGTTTTTT	CASSSTRTENTGELFF
TRBD1	.	TRBV28	TRBJ1-2	TGTGCCATCACGGGGACAGATGGCTACACCTTC	CAITGTDGYTF
.	many	TRBV5-5	TRBJ1-1	TGTGCCAGCAGCTTAGAGGGGGGAATGAACACTGAAGCTTTCTTT	CASSLEGGMNTEAFF
TRBD1	.	TRBV29-1	TRBJ1-1	TGCAGCGTTGAATCAGCAGGGGGAGGCACTGAAGCCTTCTTT	CSVESAGGGTEAFF
.	many	TRBV9	TRBJ1-2	TGTGCCAGCAGCACCGGACAGAGCTCTTATAGTGGCTACACCTTC	CASSTGQSSYSGYTF
.	few	TRBV7-2	TRBJ1-3	TGTGCCAGCAGCTTCCCCTCAAGGAACACCATATATTTT	CASSFPSRNTIYF
.	few	TRBV28	TRBJ1-2	TGTGCCAGCAGTTTATTTTATGGCTACACCTTC	CASSLFYGYTF
.	few	TRBV5-1	TRBJ1-1	TGCGCCAGCAGCTCGACCGGCGGCGTAGGTGAAGCTTTCTTT	CASSSTGGVGEAFF
.	many	TRBV20-1	TRBJ2-2	TGCAGTGCTAGCCCCTCGGGGGCAGACCGACGGGTCACCGGGGAGCTGTTTTTT	CSASPSGADRRVTGELFF